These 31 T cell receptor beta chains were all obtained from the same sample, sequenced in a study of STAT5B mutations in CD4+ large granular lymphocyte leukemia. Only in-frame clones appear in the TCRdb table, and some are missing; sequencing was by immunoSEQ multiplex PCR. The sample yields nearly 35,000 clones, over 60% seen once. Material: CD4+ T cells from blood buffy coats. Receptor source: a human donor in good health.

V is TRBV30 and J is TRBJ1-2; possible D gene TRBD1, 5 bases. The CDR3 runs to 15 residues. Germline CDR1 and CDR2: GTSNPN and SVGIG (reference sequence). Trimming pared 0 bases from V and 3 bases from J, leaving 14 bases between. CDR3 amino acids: CAWSVPRGGDYGYTF. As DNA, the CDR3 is TGTGCCTGGAGTGTACCCCGGGGGGGTGACTATGGCTACACCTTC.

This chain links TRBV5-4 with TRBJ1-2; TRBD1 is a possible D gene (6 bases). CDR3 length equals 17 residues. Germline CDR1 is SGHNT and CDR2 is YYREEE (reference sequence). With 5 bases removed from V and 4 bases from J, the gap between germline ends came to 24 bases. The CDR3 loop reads CASSYSGTPTLRYGYTF. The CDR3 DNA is TGTGCCAGCAGTTATTCCGGGACACCAACCCTACGCTATGGCTACACCTTC.

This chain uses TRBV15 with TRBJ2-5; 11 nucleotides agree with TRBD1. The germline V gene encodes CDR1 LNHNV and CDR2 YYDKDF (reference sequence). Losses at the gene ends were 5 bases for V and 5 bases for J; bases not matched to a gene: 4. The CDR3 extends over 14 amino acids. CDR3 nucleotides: TGTGCCACCAGCGGGGACAGGGGGTGGGAGACCCAGTACTTC. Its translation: CATSGDRGWETQYF.

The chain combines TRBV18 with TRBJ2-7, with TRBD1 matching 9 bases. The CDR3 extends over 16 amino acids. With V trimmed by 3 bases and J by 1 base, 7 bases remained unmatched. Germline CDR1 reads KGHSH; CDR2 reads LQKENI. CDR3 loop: CASSPQGQGLSYEQYF. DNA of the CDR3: TGTGCCAGCTCACCGCAGGGACAGGGCCTGTCCTACGAGCAGTACTTC.

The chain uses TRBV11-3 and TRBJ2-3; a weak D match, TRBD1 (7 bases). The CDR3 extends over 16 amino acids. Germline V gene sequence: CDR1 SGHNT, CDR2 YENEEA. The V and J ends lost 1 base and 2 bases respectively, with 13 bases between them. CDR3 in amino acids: CASSLGRGDITDTQYF. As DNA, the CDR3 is TGTGCCAGCAGCTTAGGCAGGGGGGATATCACAGATACGCAGTATTTT.

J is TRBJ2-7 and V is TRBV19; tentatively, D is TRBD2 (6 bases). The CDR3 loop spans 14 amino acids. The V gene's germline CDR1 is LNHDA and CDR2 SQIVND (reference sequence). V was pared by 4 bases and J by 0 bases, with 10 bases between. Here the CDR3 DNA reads TGTGCCAGTAGTAGGGGGGACGCCTCCTACGAGCAGTACTTC. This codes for CASSRGDASYEQYF. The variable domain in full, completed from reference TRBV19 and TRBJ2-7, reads DGGITQSPKYLFRKEGQNVTLSCEQNLNHDAMYWYRQDPGQGLRLIYYSQIVNDFQKGDIAEGYSVSREKKESFPLTVTSAQKNPTAFYLCASSRGDASYEQYFGPGTRLTVT.

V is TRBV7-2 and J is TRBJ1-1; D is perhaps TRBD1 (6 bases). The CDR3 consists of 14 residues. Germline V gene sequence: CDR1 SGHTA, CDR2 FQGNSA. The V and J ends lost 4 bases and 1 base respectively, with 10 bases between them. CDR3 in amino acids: CASSSGQRNTEAFF. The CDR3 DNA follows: TGTGCCAGCAGCTCTGGACAGCGGAACACTGAAGCTTTCTTT.

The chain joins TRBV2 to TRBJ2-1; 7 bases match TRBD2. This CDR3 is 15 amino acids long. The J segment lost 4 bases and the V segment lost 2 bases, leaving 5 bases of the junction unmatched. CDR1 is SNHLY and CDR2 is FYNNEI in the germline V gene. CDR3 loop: CASSEFGSGYNEQFF. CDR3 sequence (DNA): TGTGCCAGCAGTGAATTCGGTAGCGGGTACAATGAGCAGTTCTTC.

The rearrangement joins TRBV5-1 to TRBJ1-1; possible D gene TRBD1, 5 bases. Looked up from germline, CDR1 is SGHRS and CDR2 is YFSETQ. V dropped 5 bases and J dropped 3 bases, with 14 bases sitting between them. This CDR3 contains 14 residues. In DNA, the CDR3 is TGCGCCAGCAGGAGGAGAGGGGTCGACACTGAAGCTTTCTTT. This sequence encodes CASRRRGVDTEAFF.

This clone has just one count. CDR3 protein: CASSSPGQALSGYTF. In DNA, the CDR3 is TGTGCCAGCAGTTCCCCGGGACAGGCCCTATCCGGCTACACCTTC. V gene TRBV6-5 combines with J gene TRBJ1-2, with 8 positions matching TRBD1. Trimming cost V 4 bases and J 8 bases; bases outside gene matches: 12. The CDR3 spans 15 residues. Germline V gene sequence: CDR1 MNHEY, CDR2 SVGAGI.

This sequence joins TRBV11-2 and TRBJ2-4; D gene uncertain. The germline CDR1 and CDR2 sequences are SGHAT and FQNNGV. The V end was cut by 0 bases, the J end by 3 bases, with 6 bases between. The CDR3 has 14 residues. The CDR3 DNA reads TGTGCCAGCAGCTTAGATGGCAGCAAAAACATTCAGTACTTC. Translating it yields CASSLDGSKNIQYF.

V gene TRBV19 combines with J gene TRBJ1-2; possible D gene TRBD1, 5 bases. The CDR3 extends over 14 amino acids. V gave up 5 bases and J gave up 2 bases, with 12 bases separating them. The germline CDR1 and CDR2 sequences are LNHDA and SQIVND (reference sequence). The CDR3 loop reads CASSLGGSNYGYTF. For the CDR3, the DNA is TGTGCCAGTAGTCTGGGGGGTTCAAACTATGGCTACACCTTC.

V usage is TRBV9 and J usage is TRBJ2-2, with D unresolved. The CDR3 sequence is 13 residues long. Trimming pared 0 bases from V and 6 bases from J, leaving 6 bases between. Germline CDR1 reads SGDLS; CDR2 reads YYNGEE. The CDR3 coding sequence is TGTGCCAGCAGCGTAGCCCGCTCCGGGGAGCTGTTTTTT. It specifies CASSVARSGELFF.

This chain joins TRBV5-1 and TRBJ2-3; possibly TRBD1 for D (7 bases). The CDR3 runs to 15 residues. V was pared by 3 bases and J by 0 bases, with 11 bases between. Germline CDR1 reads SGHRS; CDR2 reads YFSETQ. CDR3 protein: CASSWTGGSTDTQYF. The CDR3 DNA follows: TGCGCCAGCAGCTGGACAGGAGGGAGCACAGATACGCAGTATTTT.

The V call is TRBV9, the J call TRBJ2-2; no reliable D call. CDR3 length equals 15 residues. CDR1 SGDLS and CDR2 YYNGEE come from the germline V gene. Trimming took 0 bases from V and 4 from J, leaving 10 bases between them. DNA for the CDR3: TGTGCCAGCAGCGTAGGAGCTCTAGGCACCGGGGAGCTGTTTTTT. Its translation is CASSVGALGTGELFF.

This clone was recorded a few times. The chain's CDR3 is CASGRAGNLNTEAFF. The CDR3 nucleotides read TGTGCCAGCGGTCGGGCAGGGAACTTGAACACTGAAGCTTTCTTT. The V call is TRBV27, the J call TRBJ1-1; maybe TRBD1 (5 bases). The CDR3 has 15 residues. CDR1 and CDR2 from the germline V gene are MNHEY and SMNVEV (reference sequence). Trimming stripped 8 bases from V and 0 bases from J, with 16 bases between.

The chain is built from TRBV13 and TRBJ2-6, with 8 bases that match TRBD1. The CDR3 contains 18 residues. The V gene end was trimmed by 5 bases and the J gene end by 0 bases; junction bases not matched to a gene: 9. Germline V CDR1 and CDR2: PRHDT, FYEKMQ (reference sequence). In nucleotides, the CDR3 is TGTGCCAGCAGCGCCCTGACAGGGGATATCTCTGGGGCCAACGTCCTGACTTTC. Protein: CASSALTGDISGANVLTF.

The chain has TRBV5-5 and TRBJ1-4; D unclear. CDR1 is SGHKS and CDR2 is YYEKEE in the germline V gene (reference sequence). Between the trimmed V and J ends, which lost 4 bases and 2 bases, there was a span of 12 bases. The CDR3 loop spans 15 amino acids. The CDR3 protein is CASSSPGSTNEKLFF. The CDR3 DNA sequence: TGTGCCAGCAGCAGCCCCGGGTCGACTAATGAAAAACTGTTTTTT.

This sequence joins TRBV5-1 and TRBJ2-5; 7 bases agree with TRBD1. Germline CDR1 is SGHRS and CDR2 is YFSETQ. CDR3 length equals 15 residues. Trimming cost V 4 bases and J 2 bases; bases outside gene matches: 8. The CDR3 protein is CASSPPGTVQETQYF. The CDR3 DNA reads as TGCGCCAGCAGCCCGCCCGGGACAGTTCAAGAGACCCAGTACTTC. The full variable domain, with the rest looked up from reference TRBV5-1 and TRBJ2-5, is KAGVTQTPRYLIKTRGQQVTLSCSPISGHRSVSWYQQTPGQGLQFLFEYFSETQRNKGNFPGRFSGRQFSNSRSEMNVSTLELGDSALYLCASSPPGTVQETQYFGPGTRLLVL.

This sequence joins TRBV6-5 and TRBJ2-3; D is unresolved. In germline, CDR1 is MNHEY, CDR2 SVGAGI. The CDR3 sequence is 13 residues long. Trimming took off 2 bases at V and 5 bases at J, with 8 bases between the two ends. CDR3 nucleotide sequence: TGTGCCAGCAGTTACCCCGGCGGAGATACGCAGTATTTT. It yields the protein CASSYPGGDTQYF.

CDR3 nucleotides: TGTGCCAGCAGTACGGGCGGGGCCTTCACAGATACGCAGTATTTT. Translated, it gives CASSTGGAFTDTQYF. This chain links TRBV6-5 with TRBJ2-3; D possibly corresponds to TRBD2 (6 bases). Germline V gives CDR1 MNHEY, CDR2 SVGAGI. The CDR3 covers 15 residues. The ends were cut back, 5 bases at V and 2 bases at J, with 14 bases in the middle.

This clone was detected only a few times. This CDR3 reads CASSGSRSGNTIYF. CDR3 sequence (DNA): TGTGCCAGCAGTGGGTCTCGGTCTGGAAACACCATATATTTT. V gene TRBV2 combines with J gene TRBJ1-3, with unresolved D. Germline V gene lookup returns CDR1 SNHLY and CDR2 FYNNEI. The V gene lost 4 bases and the J gene lost 1 base, with 8 bases spanning the gap. This CDR3 comprises 14 residues.

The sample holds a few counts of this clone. CDR3 DNA sequence: TGTGCCAGCAGCTTAGGGCTAGCGGGTTCAGACGAGCAGTACTTC. This gives the protein CASSLGLAGSDEQYF. V gene TRBV7-6 combines with J gene TRBJ2-7; 8 bases are a match to TRBD2. The CDR3 has 15 amino acids. J gave up 5 bases and V 1 base, and 7 bases lay outside the gene matches. Germline assignment: CDR1 SGHVS and CDR2 FNYEAQ.

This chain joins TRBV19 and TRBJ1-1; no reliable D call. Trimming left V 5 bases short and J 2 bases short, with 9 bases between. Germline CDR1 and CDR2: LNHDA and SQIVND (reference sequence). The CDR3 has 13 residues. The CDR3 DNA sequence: TGTGCCAGTAGTTCCACGGGAAACACTGAAGCTTTCTTT. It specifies CASSSTGNTEAFF.

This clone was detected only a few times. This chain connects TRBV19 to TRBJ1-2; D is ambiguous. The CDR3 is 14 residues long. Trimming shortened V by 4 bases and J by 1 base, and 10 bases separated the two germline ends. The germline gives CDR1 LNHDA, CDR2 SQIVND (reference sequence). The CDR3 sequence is CASSTPGVNYGYTF. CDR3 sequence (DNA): TGTGCCAGTAGTACCCCGGGAGTTAACTATGGCTACACCTTC.

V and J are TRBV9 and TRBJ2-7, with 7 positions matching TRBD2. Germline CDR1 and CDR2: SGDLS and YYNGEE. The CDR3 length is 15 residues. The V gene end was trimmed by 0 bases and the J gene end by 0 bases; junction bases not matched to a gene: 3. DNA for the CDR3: TGTGCCAGCAGCGTAGCGGGGGGAAGCTCCTACGAGCAGTACTTC. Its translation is CASSVAGGSSYEQYF.

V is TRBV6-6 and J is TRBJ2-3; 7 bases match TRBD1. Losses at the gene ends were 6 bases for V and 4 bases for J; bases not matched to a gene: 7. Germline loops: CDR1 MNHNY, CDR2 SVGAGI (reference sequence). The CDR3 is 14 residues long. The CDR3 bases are TGTGCCAGCAGCACGACAGGGCCCTCAGATACGCAGTATTTT. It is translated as CASSTTGPSDTQYF.

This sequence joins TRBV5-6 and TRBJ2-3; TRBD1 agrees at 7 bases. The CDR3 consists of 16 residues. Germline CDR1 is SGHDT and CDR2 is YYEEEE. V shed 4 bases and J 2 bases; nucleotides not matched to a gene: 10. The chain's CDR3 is CASSEGALKPTDTQYF. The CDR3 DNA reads TGTGCCAGCAGCGAGGGGGCCCTTAAACCCACAGATACGCAGTATTTT.

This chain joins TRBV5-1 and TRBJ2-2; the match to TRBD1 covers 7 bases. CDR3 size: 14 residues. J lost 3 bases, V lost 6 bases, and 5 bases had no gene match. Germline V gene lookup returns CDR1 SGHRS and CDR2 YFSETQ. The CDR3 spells CASKGTADTGELFF. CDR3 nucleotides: TGCGCCAGCAAGGGGACAGCGGACACCGGGGAGCTGTTTTTT. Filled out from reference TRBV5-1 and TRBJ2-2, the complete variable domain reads KAGVTQTPRYLIKTRGQQVTLSCSPISGHRSVSWYQQTPGQGLQFLFEYFSETQRNKGNFPGRFSGRQFSNSRSEMNVSTLELGDSALYLCASKGTADTGELFFGEGSRLTVL.

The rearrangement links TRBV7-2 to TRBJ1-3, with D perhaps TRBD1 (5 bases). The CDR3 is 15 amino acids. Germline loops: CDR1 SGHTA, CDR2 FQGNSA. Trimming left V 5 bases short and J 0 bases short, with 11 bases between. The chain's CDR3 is CASSADSSSGNTIYF. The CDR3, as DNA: TGTGCCAGCAGCGCAGACAGCAGCTCTGGAAACACCATATATTTT.

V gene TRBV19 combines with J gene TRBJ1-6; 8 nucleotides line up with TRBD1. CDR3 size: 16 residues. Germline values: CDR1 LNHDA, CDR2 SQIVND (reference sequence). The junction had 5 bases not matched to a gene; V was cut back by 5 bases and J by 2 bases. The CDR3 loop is CASSGDRSPYNSPLHF. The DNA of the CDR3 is TGTGCCAGTAGTGGGGACAGGAGCCCCTATAATTCACCCCTCCACTTT. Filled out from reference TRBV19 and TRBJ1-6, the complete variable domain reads DGGITQSPKYLFRKEGQNVTLSCEQNLNHDAMYWYRQDPGQGLRLIYYSQIVNDFQKGDIAEGYSVSREKKESFPLTVTSAQKNPTAFYLCASSGDRSPYNSPLHFGNGTRLTVT.